These 13 T cell receptor beta chains were all obtained from the same sample, sequenced in a study of blood T cell repertoires in COVID-19. Generated by immunoSEQ multiplex PCR, the TCRdb table keeps only in-frame clones and is missing some. The profile shows approximately 89,000 clones, roughly 87% of them singletons. Sequencing was done on a sample of peripheral blood. These receptors were taken from a man aged 70-80 years with acute or convalescent COVID-19.

V is TRBV7-9 and J is TRBJ1-2, with D hard to call. Trimming removed 5 bases from V and 3 bases from J, with 13 bases in between. The CDR3 loop spans 14 amino acids. Germline CDR1 and CDR2: SEHNR and FQNEAQ (reference sequence). The CDR3 loop reads CASSPMGGDYGYTF. Here the CDR3 DNA reads TGTGCCAGCAGCCCCATGGGCGGGGACTATGGCTACACCTTC.

Regarding this clone: The junction shows a germline mismatch at one end, possibly a read error. Other DNA sequences in this sample translate to the same CDR3. This chain connects TRBV25-1 to TRBJ1-6, with 7 bases identical to TRBD1. Germline V CDR1 and CDR2: MGHDK, SYGVNS. This CDR3 has 15 amino acids. The CDR3 nucleotides read TGTGCCAGCAGTGAATTCTCAGGGGGAAATTCGCCCCTCCACTTT. Encoded protein: CASSEFSGGNSPLHF. Full variable domain (rest looked up from reference TRBV25-1 and TRBJ1-6): EADIYQTPRYLVIGTGKKITLECSQTMGHDKMYWYQQDPGMELHLIHYSYGVNSTEKGDLSSESTVSRIRTEHFPLTLESARPSHTSQYLCASSEFSGGNSPLHFGNGTRLTVT.

The rearrangement uses TRBV10-1 and TRBJ2-7; TRBD1 aligns across 9 bases. Per the germline V gene, CDR1 is WNHNN and CDR2 is SYGVQD (reference sequence). This CDR3 is 15 amino acids long. J gave up 5 bases and V 0 bases, and 5 bases lay outside the gene matches. The CDR3 protein is CASSESRTGVNEQYF. CDR3 nucleotide sequence: TGCGCCAGCAGTGAGTCGAGGACAGGGGTTAACGAGCAGTACTTC.

The V gene is TRBV5-1, the J gene TRBJ1-3; D gene ambiguous. Germline CDR1 reads SGHRS; CDR2 reads YFSETQ. The CDR3 covers 16 residues. The V end lost 0 bases, the J end lost 0 bases, and 10 bases lay between the germline ends. The CDR3 nucleotides are TGCGCCAGCAGCTTGGCCGGCGGGGTCTCTGGAAACACCATATATTTT. Its translation: CASSLAGGVSGNTIYF.

This clone was seen a single time. The V gene is TRBV6-1, the J gene TRBJ1-3; 7 nucleotides align to TRBD1. J lost 4 bases, V lost 0 bases, and 6 bases had no gene match. The CDR3 is made up of 16 amino acids. Per germline, CDR1 MNHNS and CDR2 SASEGT. The DNA for the CDR3 is TGTGCCAGCAGTGAAGCGCGCAGGGGGATAGGAAACACCATATATTTT. It is translated as CASSEARRGIGNTIYF.

J is TRBJ2-7 and V is TRBV14; unclear D gene. This CDR3 comprises 15 residues. Trimming took off 4 bases at V and 2 bases at J, with 15 bases between the two ends. Germline V gene sequence: CDR1 SGHDN, CDR2 FVKESK. CDR3 protein: CASSLKVGGTYEQYF. CDR3 DNA sequence: TGTGCCAGCAGCCTCAAGGTCGGCGGAACCTACGAGCAGTACTTC.

The chain combines TRBV30 with TRBJ2-3; no clear D gene. The CDR3 has 15 residues. V was cut by 2 bases and J by 1 base, with 13 bases left in between. Germline V gene sequence: CDR1 GTSNPN, CDR2 SVGIG (reference sequence). The CDR3 region is CAWSRGNFGTDTQYF. Written as DNA, the CDR3 is TGTGCCTGGAGTCGAGGTAATTTTGGCACAGATACGCAGTATTTT.

This chain uses TRBV2 with TRBJ2-1; tentative D call: TRBD2 (5 bases). CDR3 size: 13 residues. With 9 bases removed from V and 6 bases from J, the gap between germline ends came to 15 bases. CDR1 and CDR2 from the germline V gene are SNHLY and FYNNEI. Here the CDR3 reads CARSFGLGNEQFF. The DNA for the CDR3 is TGTGCCAGGAGTTTTGGACTCGGCAATGAGCAGTTCTTC.

This chain joins TRBV21-1 and TRBJ1-2; the table names TRBD1, a call not compared with the DNA. TRBV21-1 is annotated as a pseudogene. The CDR3 totals 14 residues. This CDR3 reads CASIPLRDIGGYTF. As DNA, the CDR3 is TGTGCCAGCATCCCCTTGAGGGACATAGGTGGCTACACCTTC.

This chain joins TRBV28 and TRBJ1-6, with TRBD1 identical over 7 bases. CDR3 length: 16 amino acids. V was clipped by 5 bases and J by 5 bases; unmatched bases: 9. CDR1 is MDHEN, CDR2 SYDVKM, per germline. The CDR3 loop is CASSRGTERDNSPLHF. The CDR3 coding sequence is TGTGCCAGCAGTCGCGGGACAGAGAGAGATAATTCACCCCTCCACTTT.

This sequence joins TRBV28 and TRBJ1-5; no definite D call. Trimming cost V 6 bases and J 4 bases, with 10 bases left between them. Per germline, CDR1 MDHEN and CDR2 SYDVKM. The CDR3 spans 13 residues. The DNA of the CDR3 is TGTGCCAGCAGGGGAGTAGGGAATCAGCCCCAGCATTTT. It encodes CASRGVGNQPQHF.

The genes are TRBV4-1 and TRBJ1-2, with D unresolved. This CDR3 has 15 residues. Germline-derived CDR1 and CDR2 are MGHRA and YSYEKL. The V and J ends lost 1 base and 7 bases respectively, with 16 bases between them. In nucleotides, the CDR3 is TGCGCCAGCAGCCAAGGAGTCACCCTCGATGGTGGCTACACCTTC. This translates into CASSQGVTLDGGYTF.

This chain uses TRBV6-5 with TRBJ2-4, with D perhaps TRBD1 (5 bases). With 8 bases removed from V and 5 bases from J, the gap between germline ends came to 13 bases. The length of the CDR3 is 13 residues. Germline V gene lookup returns CDR1 MNHEY and CDR2 SVGAGI. The CDR3 loop is CASAEQGQNIQYF. The CDR3 DNA follows: TGTGCCAGCGCTGAGCAGGGTCAAAACATTCAGTACTTC.